The next 8 T cell receptor beta chains were all read from a single sample in a study of T cell responses to AZD1222 COVID-19 vaccine. Sequencing used immunoSEQ multiplex PCR; TCRdb keeps in-frame clones, though not all of them. The repertoire holds about 140,000 clones, with about 91% as singletons. This specimen consisted of peripheral blood, obtained on day 0 of AZD1222 vaccination. These TCRs come from an adult in good health.

The chain couples TRBV27 to TRBJ1-2; 8 bases fit TRBD1. The CDR3 length is 17 residues. Germline values: CDR1 MNHEY, CDR2 SMNVEV (reference sequence). The junction had 12 bases not matched to a gene; V was cut back by 3 bases and J by 3 bases. CDR3 sequence: CASSFRQGARPDYGYTF. Written as DNA, the CDR3 is TGTGCCAGCAGTTTCAGGCAGGGGGCGCGTCCCGACTATGGCTACACCTTC.

The V gene is TRBV6-5, the J gene TRBJ1-2; D may be TRBD1 (5 bases). CDR3 length equals 13 residues. CDR1 is MNHEY, CDR2 SVGAGI, per germline. Trimming cost V 5 bases and J 7 bases, with 14 bases left between them. CDR3 DNA sequence: TGTGCCAGCAGTCGGACACCGGATGGTGGCTACACCTTC. Its translation: CASSRTPDGGYTF.

CDR3: CASWTGFGYGYTF. The CDR3 DNA follows: TGTGCCAGCTGGACAGGGTTTGGGTATGGCTACACCTTC. J is TRBJ1-2 and V is TRBV28, with 8 bases identical to TRBD1. V lost 8 bases and J lost 5; bases outside the gene matches: 7. Germline V gene lookup returns CDR1 MDHEN and CDR2 SYDVKM. The CDR3 sequence is 13 residues long.

V and J are TRBV27 and TRBJ1-2; D is unclear. The germline V gene has CDR1 MNHEY and CDR2 SMNVEV (reference sequence). The CDR3 loop spans 13 amino acids. The V gene lost 8 bases and the J gene lost 3 bases, with 13 bases spanning the gap. The CDR3 DNA sequence: TGTGCCAGCCTCGGCGCAGCGGACTATGGCTACACCTTC. This encodes CASLGAADYGYTF.

As DNA, the CDR3 is TGCGCCAGCAGCCAAGCGGATGGCTACGAGCAGTACTTC. Translating gives CASSQADGYEQYF. The genes are TRBV4-1 and TRBJ2-7; no reliable D call. The V gene's germline CDR1 is MGHRA and CDR2 YSYEKL. The CDR3 runs 13 residues. Trimming took 1 base from V and 3 from J, leaving 7 bases between them.

The V and J genes are TRBV7-8 and TRBJ1-1, with D hard to call. This CDR3 contains 14 residues. V was clipped by 2 bases and J by 0 bases, with 7 bases between them. Germline V gene lookup returns CDR1 SGHVS and CDR2 FQNEAQ. The DNA for the CDR3 is TGTGCCAGCAGCTTATATCAGGTGAACACTGAAGCTTTCTTT. Residues: CASSLYQVNTEAFF.

The rearrangement uses TRBV19 and TRBJ2-7, with D perhaps matching TRBD2 (6 bases). The germline gives CDR1 LNHDA, CDR2 SQIVND (reference sequence). This CDR3 comprises 16 residues. Trimming cost V 2 bases and J 1 base, with 15 bases left between them. The CDR3 region is CASSILVGSGSYEQYF. The DNA for the CDR3 is TGTGCCAGTAGTATATTGGTAGGGAGCGGGTCCTACGAGCAGTACTTC.

The chain links TRBV19 to TRBJ1-5; no reliable D call. Per germline, CDR1 LNHDA and CDR2 SQIVND (reference sequence). Trimming removed 1 base at V and 6 bases at J, with 4 bases between. The CDR3 sequence is 12 residues long. The CDR3 protein is CASSIGGQPQHF. CDR3 nucleotides: TGTGCCAGTAGTATAGGAGGTCAGCCCCAGCATTTT.